This is a list of T cell receptor beta chains from one sample in a study of T cell responses to AZD1222 COVID-19 vaccine. Repertoires were generated with immunoSEQ multiplex PCR, while TCRdb's copy carries only in-frame clones and drops some. The sample records fewer than 150,000 clones, roughly 90% being singletons. This specimen consisted of peripheral blood, obtained on day 0 of AZD1222 vaccination. The receptor source for this set is an adult in good health. Both conserved end residues are part of each CDR3. D genes are given only for firm matches. For some rows the clone size is stated as once, few or many, or as a class when expanded; others skip it.

d_gene	v_gene	abundance	j_gene	CDR3aa	CDR3nt
TRBD2	TRBV7-3	-	TRBJ2-1	CASSLIGQLAGSSYNEQFF	TGTGCCAGCAGCTTAATAGGCCAGCTAGCGGGGTCCTCCTACAATGAGCAGTTCTTC
TRBD2	TRBV5-1	-	TRBJ2-7	CASSFGVAGGIGHEQYF	TGCGCCAGCAGCTTCGGAGTAGCGGGAGGGATTGGGCACGAGCAGTACTTC
TRBD2	TRBV9	-	TRBJ2-3	CASSLPRRGGPDTQYF	TGTGCCAGCAGCCTACCGCGGCGGGGGGGCCCAGATACGCAGTATTTT
-	TRBV4-1	-	TRBJ2-2	CASSQLGQTVTGELFF	TGCGCCAGCAGCCAACTAGGACAAACCGTCACCGGGGAGCTGTTTTTT
TRBD1	TRBV28	-	TRBJ1-3	CASSLGQDGNTIYF	TGTGCCAGCAGTTTGGGACAGGATGGAAACACCATATATTTT
-	TRBV6-5	-	TRBJ1-3	CASSYRATVSGNTIYF	TGTGCCAGCAGTTACAGGGCGACAGTCTCTGGAAACACCATATATTTT
TRBD2	TRBV19	-	TRBJ2-1	CASSTLAGPSYNEQFF	TGTGCCAGTAGTACATTAGCGGGACCCTCCTACAATGAGCAGTTCTTC
-	TRBV6-1	-	TRBJ1-5	CASSEFRGDQPQHF	TGTGCCAGCAGTGAATTCAGGGGCGACCAGCCCCAGCATTTT
-	TRBV5-8	-	TRBJ1-5	CASSPLQGLGYSNQPQHF	TGTGCCAGCAGCCCCTTACAGGGATTAGGCTATAGCAATCAGCCCCAGCATTTT
TRBD1	TRBV6-4	few	TRBJ1-5	CASSRDSNQPQHF	TGTGCCAGCAGCCGGGACAGTAATCAGCCCCAGCATTTT
-	TRBV28	-	TRBJ2-1	CASSLGLLREQFF	TGTGCCAGCAGTTTAGGGCTCCTACGGGAGCAGTTCTTC
TRBD2	TRBV7-3	-	TRBJ2-3	CASSKRAGGRQDTQYF	TGTGCCAGCAGCAAAAGAGCGGGGGGGCGACAAGATACGCAGTATTTT
-	TRBV4-1	-	TRBJ2-7	CASSQRLRRALGDEQYF	TGCGCCAGCAGCCAAAGGCTCCGCCGGGCTCTGGGGGACGAGCAGTACTTC
-	TRBV5-1	-	TRBJ2-2	CASSSGPPNTGELFF	TGCGCCAGCAGCTCGGGACCCCCGAACACCGGGGAGCTGTTTTTT
TRBD1	TRBV28	-	TRBJ1-4	CASRTGGGRVEKLFF	TGTGCCAGCAGGACAGGGGGCGGAAGGGTTGAAAAACTGTTTTTT
TRBD1	TRBV6-5	-	TRBJ1-2	CASRQRLQGEDTF	TGTGCCAGCAGACAGAGGTTACAGGGGGAGGACACCTTC
TRBD1	TRBV28	-	TRBJ1-2	CASSPGDRAPTF	TGTGCCAGCAGTCCCGGGGACAGGGCCCCCACCTTC
-	TRBV7-2	once	TRBJ2-3	CASSLAGNTDTQYF	TGTGCCAGCAGCTTAGCGGGGAACACAGATACGCAGTATTTT
-	TRBV5-4	-	TRBJ1-2	CASSLVGYGYTF	TGTGCCAGCAGCTTGGTCGGGTATGGCTACACCTTC
-	TRBV6-5	-	TRBJ2-6	CASSYLSASGANVLTF	TGTGCCAGCAGTTACCTATCCGCCTCTGGGGCCAACGTCCTGACTTTC
-	TRBV12-3/TRBV12-4	-	TRBJ1-5	CASSFTEGQPQHF	TGTGCCAGCAGTTTTACAGAAGGTCAGCCCCAGCATTTT
TRBD2	TRBV28	-	TRBJ2-5	CASFKAFGEGETQYF	TGTGCCAGCTTTAAAGCTTTTGGGGAGGGAGAGACCCAGTACTTC
-	TRBV7-8	-	TRBJ2-1	CASSPRGEGHSNNEQFF	TGTGCCAGCAGCCCCAGGGGCGAGGGTCACTCTAACAATGAGCAGTTCTTC
-	TRBV6-5	-	TRBJ1-4	CASTNSIGQEKLFF	TGTGCCAGCACCAATTCCATCGGGCAGGAAAAACTGTTTTTT
-	TRBV7-9	-	TRBJ2-2	CASSKAIGGELFF	TGTGCCAGCAGTAAAGCGATAGGGGGGGAGCTGTTTTTT